There are a few counts of the clone carrying this T cell receptor beta chain. The target antigen is unknown. The data stem from a study of T cell repertoires in cytomegalovirus infection. The study, taken as a whole, reports: HLA-C-restricted CMV-specific TCR beta clonotypes were dominant in the ex vivo response.

TCRdb used MiXCR to reprocess the reads, holding one entry per CDR3 protein. The profile shows approximately 910,000 distinct CDR3 sequences, less than 35% of them singletons. V was trimmed by 6 bases and J by 5 bases, leaving 7 bases between them. The CDR3 has 11 amino acids. The sequence derives from a human donor in good health (CMV status not recorded). Some clones in this sample may be carry-over from other donors' samples. This chain links TRBV12-3 or TRBV12-4 with TRBJ1-2; D not certain. The specimen was cultured CD8+ T cells from PBMCs, collected from culture after CMV antigen stimulation. The CDR3 DNA sequence: TGTGCCAGCAGAAAAGGTTATGGCTACACCTTC. It codes for CASRKGYGYTF.